The table lists the clone carrying this T cell receptor (beta chain) with many counts. Trimming took 6 bases from V and 5 from J, leaving 19 bases between them. The CDR3 spans 14 residues. The germline gives CDR1 DFQATT, CDR2 SNEGSKA (reference sequence). The data originate from a study of T-cell reconstitution after alpha-beta-depleted transplantation in children. This sample's TCRbeta library carried unique molecular identifier barcodes. TCRdb re-analysed the PCR reads in MiXCR, keeping a single row per CDR3 protein. This table holds 550,000 to 800,000 distinct CDR3 sequences, around 13% found once.

The chain links TRBV20-1 to TRBJ2-5; D is possibly TRBD1 or TRBD2 (5 bases each). Source: PBMCs, taken before TCRalphabeta/CD19-depleted stem cell transplant. The sequence was collected from a girl aged 2 to 10 with congenital amegakaryocytic thrombocytopenia, due to receive a stem cell transplant. The CDR3 loop reads CSAPLGAGQETQYF. In nucleotides, the CDR3 is TGCAGTGCGCCCCTCGGGGCAGGTCAGGAGACCCAGTACTTC.